Listed below are T cell receptor beta chains from one sample, sequenced in a study of T cells after yellow fever vaccination. One entry per CDR3 protein, called by TCRdb with MiXCR from the 5' RACE reads. The sample contains about 69,000 distinct CDR3 sequences, 5% to 6.5% of which appear only once. Sequences were derived from CD4+ T cells sorted from PBMCs, sampled less than 16 days after the first yellow fever vaccination. These receptors were collected from a man aged 18 to 35 who received the YFV17D yellow fever vaccine. The CDR3 runs from the conserved cysteine through the conserved F or W. Each record gives: D gene, clone size, J gene, V gene, CDR3 DNA, CDR3 protein. A D gene is named only where the DNA matches it firmly. Not every row has a clone size; where given, it reads once, few, many or a size class.

>TRBD2|.|TRBJ2-2|TRBV3-1
TGTGCCAGCAGCCCCCGAAGGGCGGGAGCATGGGAGGTAACCGGGGAGCTGTTTTTT
CASSPRRAGAWEVTGELFF
>.|many|TRBJ1-1|TRBV7-2
TGTGCCAGCAACCTACAATCGGGACAAAACGTTGAAGCTTTCTTT
CASNLQSGQNVEAFF
>.|few|TRBJ1-1|TRBV5-4
TGTGCCAGCAGGTATGAGGGCGCTGAAGCTTTCTTT
CASRYEGAEAFF
>.|many|TRBJ1-5|TRBV14
TGTGCCAGCAGCCAAGACAGGGAAAGCAATCAGCCCCAGCATTTT
CASSQDRESNQPQHF
>TRBD1|many|TRBJ2-7|TRBV5-1
TGCGCCAGCAGCTCGCATAAACAGGGGTTCTACGAGCAGTACTTC
CASSSHKQGFYEQYF
>.|many|TRBJ2-3|TRBV18
TGTGCCAGCTCACCATGGCCAGCCCCTAGCACAGATACGCAGTATTTT
CASSPWPAPSTDTQYF
>TRBD1|many|TRBJ1-1|TRBV3-1
TGTGCCAGCAGCCCCGTGACCTTCCGGGACAGGGGCACTAGGGCTGAAAGAGCTTTCTTT
CASSPVTFRDRGTRAERAFF
>.|many|TRBJ2-3|TRBV7-2
TGTGCCAGCAGCCTTAGCGGTTCTACGGATACGCAGTATTTT
CASSLSGSTDTQYF
>.|many|TRBJ1-4|TRBV6-5
TGTGCCAGCAGTTATGGACTGATGGGGAGTGAAAAACTGTTTTTT
CASSYGLMGSEKLFF
>.|many|TRBJ2-5|TRBV5-1
TGCGCCAGCAGCTTGAAAGGGTACCTTGAGACCCAGTACTTC
CASSLKGYLETQYF
>.|many|TRBJ1-6|TRBV18
TGTGCCAGCTCACCACCGAATTCACCCCTCCACTTT
CASSPPNSPLHF
>.|.|TRBJ2-3|TRBV15
TGTGCCACCAGCCCAGGTGGAAGCACAGATACGCAGTATTTT
CATSPGGSTDTQYF
>TRBD2|many|TRBJ2-1|TRBV18
TGTGCCAGCTCACCGAATACCGGGACTAGCCTGTTCTTC
CASSPNTGTSLFF
>.|few|TRBJ2-1|TRBV19
TGTGCCAGTAGGGTGAAGACCGACTTCTACAATGAGCAGTTCTTC
CASRVKTDFYNEQFF
>TRBD1|many|TRBJ2-6|TRBV10-3
TGTGCCATCAGTGAACCGGGACAGGGAACATCTGGGGCCAACGTCCTGACTTTC
CAISEPGQGTSGANVLTF
>.|many|TRBJ2-5|TRBV7-2
TGTGCCAGCAGCGCTTGGGAGACCCAGTACTTC
CASSAWETQYF
>TRBD1|many|TRBJ1-3|TRBV4-1
TGCGCCAGCAGCTCCGGGACAGTCTCTGGAAACACCATATATTTT
CASSSGTVSGNTIYF
>.|many|TRBJ2-1|TRBV5-1
TGCGCCAGCAGAATGGGGCTTACCAGCTCCTACAATGAGCAGTTCTTC
CASRMGLTSSYNEQFF
>.|many|TRBJ1-6|TRBV6-2/TRBV6-3
TGTGCCAGCAAGTCATCCAGAACCAATTCACCCCTCCACTTT
CASKSSRTNSPLHF
>TRBD1|many|TRBJ1-2|TRBV6-1
TGTGCCAGCGGTAAGGGGACAGGGAGTCGTGGCTACACCTTC
CASGKGTGSRGYTF
>.|many|TRBJ1-1|TRBV7-6
TGTGCCAGCAGGCCCCCGGCAGGGAGGGCTTTCTTT
CASRPPAGRAFF
>TRBD1|many|TRBJ2-1|TRBV5-1
TGCGCCAGCAGCTTAGAGGGGACAGGGGGCAACAATGAGCAGTTCTTC
CASSLEGTGGNNEQFF
>.|many|TRBJ2-5|TRBV5-1
TGCGCCAGCAGCTTGGCCACCCGCGAGACCCAGTACTTC
CASSLATRETQYF
>.|many|TRBJ2-7|TRBV7-2
TGTGCCAGCAGCTTAGAGGCGGGGTCCTACGAGCAGTACTTC
CASSLEAGSYEQYF
>.|many|TRBJ1-1|TRBV28
TGTGCCAGCATTTCCCTAGGACAGTCGCAGGCTTTCTTT
CASISLGQSQAFF
>.|many|TRBJ2-6|TRBV7-3
TGTGCCAGCAGCTTACAGTCTGAGCCTACTGGGGCCAACGTCCTGACTTTC
CASSLQSEPTGANVLTF
>TRBD1|many|TRBJ1-6|TRBV2
TGTGCCAGCACCATACCGGGACAGGCATCACCCCTCCACTTT
CASTIPGQASPLHF
>.|many|TRBJ2-2|TRBV7-8
TGTGCCAGCAGCTTAGACCGGTTGAACACCGGGGAGCTGTTTTTT
CASSLDRLNTGELFF